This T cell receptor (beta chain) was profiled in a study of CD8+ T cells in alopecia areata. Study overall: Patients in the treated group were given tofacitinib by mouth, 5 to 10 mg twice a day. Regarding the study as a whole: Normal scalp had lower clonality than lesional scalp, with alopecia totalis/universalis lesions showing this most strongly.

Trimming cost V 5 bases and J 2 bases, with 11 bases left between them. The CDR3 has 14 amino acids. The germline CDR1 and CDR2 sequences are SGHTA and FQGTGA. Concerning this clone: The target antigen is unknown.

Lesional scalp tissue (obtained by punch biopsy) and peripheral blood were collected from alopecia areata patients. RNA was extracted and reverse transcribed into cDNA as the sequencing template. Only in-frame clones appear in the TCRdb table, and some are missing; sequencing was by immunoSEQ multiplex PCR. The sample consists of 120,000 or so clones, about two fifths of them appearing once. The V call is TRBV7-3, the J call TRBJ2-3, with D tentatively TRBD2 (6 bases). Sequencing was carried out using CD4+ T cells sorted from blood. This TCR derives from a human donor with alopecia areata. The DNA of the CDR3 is TGTGCCAGCAGCCCGGGACTGCTCACAGATACGCAGTATTTT. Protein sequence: CASSPGLLTDTQYF.